One sample yielded the 7 T cell receptor beta chains listed below, sequenced in a study of OX40 agonist ivuxolimab in advanced cancers. Using immunoSEQ multiplex PCR, the repertoire was profiled, and TCRdb retains in-frame clones only, with some absent. In the table there are just over 90,000 clones, 91% of which are singletons. Sequencing was performed on CD4+ or CD8+ T cells sorted from blood, taken in a trial of the OX40 agonist ivuxolimab. The receptors stem from an adult with an advanced solid tumor such as melanoma, head and neck, liver or kidney cancer.

The V call is TRBV27, the J call TRBJ2-7, with D perhaps matching TRBD1 (5 bases). This CDR3 has 15 amino acids. V lost 0 bases and J 6 bases, leaving 15 bases between the germline ends. Germline V gene lookup returns CDR1 MNHEY and CDR2 SMNVEV (reference sequence). The CDR3 coding sequence is TGTGCCAGCAGTTTATCTCTGGGTTGGGGCGGCGAGCAGTACTTC. This encodes CASSLSLGWGGEQYF.

The J gene is TRBJ1-4, the V gene TRBV19; 8 positions match TRBD1. After removal of 5 bases from V and 6 bases from J, the junction contained 2 bases not matched to a gene. The CDR3 covers 13 residues. From germline, CDR1 is LNHDA and CDR2 SQIVND (reference sequence). The chain's CDR3 is CASSQGAHEKLFF. In DNA form, the CDR3 reads TGTGCCAGTAGTCAGGGGGCGCATGAAAAACTGTTTTTT.

CDR3 loop: CASSLYGSGARTDTQYF. The CDR3 nucleotides read TGTGCCAGCAGCTTATATGGGTCGGGGGCCCGCACAGATACGCAGTATTTT. The genes are TRBV7-3 and TRBJ2-3; D tentatively fits TRBD1 or TRBD2 (6 bases each). Germline-derived CDR1 and CDR2 are SGHTA and FQGTGA. The CDR3 spans 17 residues. V dropped 2 bases and J dropped 1 base, with 16 bases sitting between them.

The chain combines TRBV19 with TRBJ1-2; D unresolved. The CDR3 runs to 14 residues. V dropped 0 bases and J dropped 3 bases, with 8 bases sitting between them. CDR1 is LNHDA and CDR2 is SQIVND in the germline V gene (reference sequence). The CDR3 spells CASSIDLRDYGYTF. CDR3 in DNA: TGTGCCAGTAGTATAGATCTGCGGGACTATGGCTACACCTTC.

V gene TRBV7-2 combines with J gene TRBJ2-7; weak D call: TRBD1 (7 bases). V lost 0 bases and J 3 bases, leaving 15 bases between the germline ends. The germline V gene has CDR1 SGHTA and CDR2 FQGNSA. The CDR3 covers 16 residues. CDR3 sequence: CASSLALGGTVYEQYF. DNA of the CDR3: TGTGCCAGCAGCTTAGCGCTAGGGGGGACAGTCTACGAGCAGTACTTC.

This CDR3 reads CASSQPSRRNEQFF. CDR3 DNA: TGTGCCAGCAGCCAGCCTTCGAGGAGGAATGAGCAGTTCTTC. The V and J genes are TRBV14 and TRBJ2-1, with D possibly being TRBD2 (5 bases). The germline V and J ends were trimmed by 3 bases and 7 bases, with 13 bases remaining between them. CDR1 is SGHDN, CDR2 FVKESK, per germline. There are 14 residues in the CDR3.

This clone was seen a handful of times. The chain combines TRBV25-1 with TRBJ1-1, with D maybe TRBD1 (5 bases). CDR3 size: 11 residues. V lost 9 bases and J lost 4, with 9 bases in between. CDR1 and CDR2 from the germline V gene are MGHDK and SYGVNS. The CDR3 loop reads CASGRGTEAFF. The CDR3 DNA is TGTGCCAGTGGGAGGGGCACTGAAGCTTTCTTT.